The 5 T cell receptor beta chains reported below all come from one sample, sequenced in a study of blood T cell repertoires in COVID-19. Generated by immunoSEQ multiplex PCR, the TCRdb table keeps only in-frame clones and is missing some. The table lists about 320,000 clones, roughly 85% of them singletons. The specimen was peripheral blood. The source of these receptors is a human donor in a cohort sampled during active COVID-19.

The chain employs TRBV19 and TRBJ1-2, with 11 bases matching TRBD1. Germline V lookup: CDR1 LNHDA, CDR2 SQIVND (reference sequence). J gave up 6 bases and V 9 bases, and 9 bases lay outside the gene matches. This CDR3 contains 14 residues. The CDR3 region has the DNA TGTGCCAGAGAGGACAGGGGGCGCGACAATGGCTACACCTTC. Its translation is CAREDRGRDNGYTF.

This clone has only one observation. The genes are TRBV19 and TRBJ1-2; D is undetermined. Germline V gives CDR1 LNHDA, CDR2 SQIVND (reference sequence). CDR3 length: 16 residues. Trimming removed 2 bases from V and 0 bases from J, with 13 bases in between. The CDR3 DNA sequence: TGTGCCAGTAGTATACCCCCGGGGAGGACTAACTATGGCTACACCTTC. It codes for CASSIPPGRTNYGYTF.

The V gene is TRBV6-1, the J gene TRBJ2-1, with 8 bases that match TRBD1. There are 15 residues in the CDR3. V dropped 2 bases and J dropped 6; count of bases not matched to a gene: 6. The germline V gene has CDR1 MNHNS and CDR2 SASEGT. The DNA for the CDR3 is TGTGCCAGCAGTGAAAGGACAGGGCCCTTCAATGAGCAGTTCTTC. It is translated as CASSERTGPFNEQFF.

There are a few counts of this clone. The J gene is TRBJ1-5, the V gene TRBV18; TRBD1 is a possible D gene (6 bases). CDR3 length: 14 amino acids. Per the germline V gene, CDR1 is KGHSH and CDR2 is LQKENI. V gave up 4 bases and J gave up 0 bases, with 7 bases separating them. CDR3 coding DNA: TGTGCCAGCTCACACAGGGATAGCAATCAGCCCCAGCATTTT. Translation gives CASSHRDSNQPQHF.

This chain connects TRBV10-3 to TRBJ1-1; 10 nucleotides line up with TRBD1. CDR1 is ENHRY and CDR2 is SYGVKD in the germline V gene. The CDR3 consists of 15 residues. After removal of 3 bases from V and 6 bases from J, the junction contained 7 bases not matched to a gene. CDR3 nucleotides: TGTGCCATCAGTGAAGGGACAGGGGTTATCTCTGAAGCTTTCTTT. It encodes CAISEGTGVISEAFF.